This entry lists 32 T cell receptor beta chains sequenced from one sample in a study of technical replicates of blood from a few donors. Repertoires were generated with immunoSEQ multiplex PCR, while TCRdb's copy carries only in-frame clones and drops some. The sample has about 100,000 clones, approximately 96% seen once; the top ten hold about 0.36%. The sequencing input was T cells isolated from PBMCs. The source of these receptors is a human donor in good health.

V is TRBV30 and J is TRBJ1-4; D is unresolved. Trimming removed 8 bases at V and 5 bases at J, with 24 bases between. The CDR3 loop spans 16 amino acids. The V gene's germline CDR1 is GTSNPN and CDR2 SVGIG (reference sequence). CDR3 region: CALAPEAASVNEKLFF. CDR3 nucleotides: TGTGCCCTGGCTCCAGAAGCGGCAAGTGTGAATGAAAAACTGTTTTTT.

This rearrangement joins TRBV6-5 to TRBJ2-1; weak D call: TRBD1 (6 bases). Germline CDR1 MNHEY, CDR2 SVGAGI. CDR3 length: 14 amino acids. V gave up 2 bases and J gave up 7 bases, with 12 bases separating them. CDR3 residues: CASSYSTGFNEQFF. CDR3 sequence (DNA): TGTGCCAGCAGTTACAGTACAGGGTTTAATGAGCAGTTCTTC.

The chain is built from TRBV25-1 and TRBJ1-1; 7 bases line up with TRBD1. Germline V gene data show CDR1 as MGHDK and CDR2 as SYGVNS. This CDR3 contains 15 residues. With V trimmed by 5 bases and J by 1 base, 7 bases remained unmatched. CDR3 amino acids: CASSHLGTENTEAFF. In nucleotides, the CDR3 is TGTGCCAGCAGTCACCTCGGGACAGAGAACACTGAAGCTTTCTTT.

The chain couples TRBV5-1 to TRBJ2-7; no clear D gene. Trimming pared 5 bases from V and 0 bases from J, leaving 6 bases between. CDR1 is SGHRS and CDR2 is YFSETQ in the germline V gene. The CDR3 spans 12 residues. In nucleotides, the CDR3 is TGCGCCAGCAGATCTTACTCCTACGAGCAGTACTTC. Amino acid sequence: CASRSYSYEQYF.

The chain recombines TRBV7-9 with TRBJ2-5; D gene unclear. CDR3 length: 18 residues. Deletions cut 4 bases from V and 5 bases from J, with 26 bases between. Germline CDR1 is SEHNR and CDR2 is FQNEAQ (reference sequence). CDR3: CASSSDVRLTVAGETQYF. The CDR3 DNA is TGTGCCAGCAGCTCAGACGTCCGATTAACTGTTGCCGGGGAGACCCAGTACTTC.

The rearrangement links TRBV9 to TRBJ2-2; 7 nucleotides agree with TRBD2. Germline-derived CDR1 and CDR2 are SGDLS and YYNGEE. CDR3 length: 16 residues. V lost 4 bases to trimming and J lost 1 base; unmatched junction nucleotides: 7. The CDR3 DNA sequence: TGTGCCAGCAGCTTAACAGCGGGATTGAACACCGGGGAGCTGTTTTTT. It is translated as CASSLTAGLNTGELFF.

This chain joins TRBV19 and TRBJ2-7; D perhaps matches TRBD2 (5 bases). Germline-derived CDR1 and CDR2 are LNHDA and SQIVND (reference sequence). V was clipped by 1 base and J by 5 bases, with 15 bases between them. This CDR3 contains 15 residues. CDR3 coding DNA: TGTGCCAGTAGTATAGTTGCGAGTGGAGGCCACGAGCAGTACTTC. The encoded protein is CASSIVASGGHEQYF.

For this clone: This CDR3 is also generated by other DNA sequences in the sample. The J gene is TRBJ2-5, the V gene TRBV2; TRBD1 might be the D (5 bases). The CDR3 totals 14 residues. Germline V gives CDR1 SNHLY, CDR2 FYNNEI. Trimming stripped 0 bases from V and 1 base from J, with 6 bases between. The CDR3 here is CASSEARGQETQYF. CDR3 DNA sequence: TGTGCCAGCAGTGAAGCTAGGGGCCAAGAGACCCAGTACTTC.

CDR3 residues: CASSPLSVEQYF. CDR3 in DNA: TGTGCCAGCAGCCCTCTTAGCGTCGAGCAGTACTTC. This chain connects TRBV7-9 to TRBJ2-7, with TRBD2 as a possible D gene (5 bases). This CDR3 spans 12 amino acids. V was trimmed by 5 bases and J by 6 bases, leaving 11 bases between them. Per germline, CDR1 SEHNR and CDR2 FQNEAQ (reference sequence).

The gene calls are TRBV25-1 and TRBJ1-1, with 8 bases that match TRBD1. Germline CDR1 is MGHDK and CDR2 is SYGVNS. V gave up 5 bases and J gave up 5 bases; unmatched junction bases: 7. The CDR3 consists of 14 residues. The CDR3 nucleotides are TGTGCCAGCAGTAGGACAGGGCAGATTACTGAAGCTTTCTTT. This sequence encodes CASSRTGQITEAFF. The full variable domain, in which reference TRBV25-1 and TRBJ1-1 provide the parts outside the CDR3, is EADIYQTPRYLVIGTGKKITLECSQTMGHDKMYWYQQDPGMELHLIHYSYGVNSTEKGDLSSESTVSRIRTEHFPLTLESARPSHTSQYLCASSRTGQITEAFFGQGTRLTVV.

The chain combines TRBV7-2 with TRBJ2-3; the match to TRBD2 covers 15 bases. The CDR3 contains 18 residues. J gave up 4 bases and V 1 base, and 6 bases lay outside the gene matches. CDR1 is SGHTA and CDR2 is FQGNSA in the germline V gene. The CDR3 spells CASSLEYGLAGGSDTQYF. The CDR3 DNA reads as TGTGCCAGCAGCTTAGAATACGGACTAGCGGGAGGGTCAGATACGCAGTATTTT.

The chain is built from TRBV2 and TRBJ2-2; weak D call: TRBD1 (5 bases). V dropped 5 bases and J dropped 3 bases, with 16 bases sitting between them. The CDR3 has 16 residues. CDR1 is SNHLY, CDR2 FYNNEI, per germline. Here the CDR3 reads CASSILQASHTGELFF. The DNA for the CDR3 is TGTGCCAGCAGTATACTACAGGCTTCTCACACCGGGGAGCTGTTTTTT.

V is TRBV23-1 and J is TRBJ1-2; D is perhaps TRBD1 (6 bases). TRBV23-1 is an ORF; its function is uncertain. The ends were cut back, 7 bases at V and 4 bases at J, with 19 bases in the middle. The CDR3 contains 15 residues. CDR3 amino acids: CASIPKEGGGYGYTF. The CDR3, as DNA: TGCGCCAGCATCCCTAAAGAGGGAGGGGGCTATGGCTACACCTTC.

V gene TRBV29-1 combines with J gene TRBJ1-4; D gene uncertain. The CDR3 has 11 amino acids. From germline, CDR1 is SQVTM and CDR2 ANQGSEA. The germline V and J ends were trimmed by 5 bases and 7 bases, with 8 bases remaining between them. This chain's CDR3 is CSVYLGEKLFF. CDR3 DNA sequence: TGCAGCGTTTATCTCGGTGAAAAACTGTTTTTT.

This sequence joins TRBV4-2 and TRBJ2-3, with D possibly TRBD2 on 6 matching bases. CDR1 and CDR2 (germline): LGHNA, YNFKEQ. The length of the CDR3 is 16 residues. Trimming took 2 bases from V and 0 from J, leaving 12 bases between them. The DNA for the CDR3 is TGTGCCAGCAGCCAAAGTCTAGCGTATAGCACAGATACGCAGTATTTT. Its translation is CASSQSLAYSTDTQYF.

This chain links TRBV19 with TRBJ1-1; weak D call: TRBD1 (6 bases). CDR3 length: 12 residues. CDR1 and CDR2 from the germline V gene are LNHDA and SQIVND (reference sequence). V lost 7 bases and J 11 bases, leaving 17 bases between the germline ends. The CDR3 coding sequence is TGTGCCAGTAACCCTCCAGGGGCTGGCGCTTTCTTT. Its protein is CASNPPGAGAFF.

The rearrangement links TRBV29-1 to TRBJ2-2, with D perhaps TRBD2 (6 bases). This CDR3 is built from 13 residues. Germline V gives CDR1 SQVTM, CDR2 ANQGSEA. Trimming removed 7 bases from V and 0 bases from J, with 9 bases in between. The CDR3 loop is CSADYTNTGELFF. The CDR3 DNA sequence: TGCAGCGCGGACTATACGAACACCGGGGAGCTGTTTTTT.

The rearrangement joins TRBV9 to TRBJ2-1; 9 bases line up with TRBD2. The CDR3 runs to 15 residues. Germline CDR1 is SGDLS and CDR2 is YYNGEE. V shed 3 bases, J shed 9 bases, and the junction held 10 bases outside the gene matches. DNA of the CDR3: TGTGCCAGCAGCGCCCGGTCTAGCGGGAACAGTGAGCAGTTCTTC. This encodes CASSARSSGNSEQFF.

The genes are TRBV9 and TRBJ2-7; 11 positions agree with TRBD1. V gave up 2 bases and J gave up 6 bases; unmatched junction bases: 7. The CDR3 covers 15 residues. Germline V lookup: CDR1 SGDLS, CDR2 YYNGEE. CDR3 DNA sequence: TGTGCCAGCAGCGTGGGACAGGGGGTAGGTGGCGAGCAGTACTTC. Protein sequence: CASSVGQGVGGEQYF.

CDR3 residues: CASSLPWTSGSSDTQYF. The DNA of the CDR3 is TGTGCCAGCAGTTTACCCTGGACTAGCGGGAGTTCGGATACGCAGTATTTT. The chain joins TRBV28 to TRBJ2-3; 13 nucleotides match TRBD2. V trimming: 2 bases; J trimming: 6 bases; junction bases outside the gene matches: 8. From germline, CDR1 is MDHEN and CDR2 SYDVKM. CDR3 length equals 17 residues.

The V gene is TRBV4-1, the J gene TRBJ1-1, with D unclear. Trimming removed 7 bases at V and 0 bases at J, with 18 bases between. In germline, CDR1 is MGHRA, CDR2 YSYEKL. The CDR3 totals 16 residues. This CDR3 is CASTTRAGLMNTEAFF. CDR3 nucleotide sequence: TGCGCCAGCACGACGAGGGCCGGTCTGATGAACACTGAAGCTTTCTTT.

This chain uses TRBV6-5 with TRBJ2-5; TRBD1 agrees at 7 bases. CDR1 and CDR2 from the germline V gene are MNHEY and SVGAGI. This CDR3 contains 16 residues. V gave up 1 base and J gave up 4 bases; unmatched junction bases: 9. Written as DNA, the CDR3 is TGTGCCAGCAGTTACTATGGGACAGCAGGGACAGAGACCCAGTACTTC. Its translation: CASSYYGTAGTETQYF.

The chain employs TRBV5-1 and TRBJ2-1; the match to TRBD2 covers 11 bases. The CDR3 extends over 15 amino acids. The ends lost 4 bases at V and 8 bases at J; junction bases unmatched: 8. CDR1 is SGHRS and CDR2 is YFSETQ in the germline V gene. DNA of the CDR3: TGCGCCAGCAGCCTTACTAGCGGGAGTGCATATGAGCAGTTCTTC. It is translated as CASSLTSGSAYEQFF.

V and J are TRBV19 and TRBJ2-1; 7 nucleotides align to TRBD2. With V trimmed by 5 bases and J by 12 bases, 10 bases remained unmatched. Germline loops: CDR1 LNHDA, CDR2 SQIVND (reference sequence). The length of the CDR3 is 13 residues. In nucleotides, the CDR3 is TGTGCCAGTAGTTCCATAGCGGGTTTTTGGCAGTTCTTC. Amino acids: CASSSIAGFWQFF. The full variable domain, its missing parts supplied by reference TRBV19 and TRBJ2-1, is DGGITQSPKYLFRKEGQNVTLSCEQNLNHDAMYWYRQDPGQGLRLIYYSQIVNDFQKGDIAEGYSVSREKKESFPLTVTSAQKNPTAFYLCASSSIAGFWQFFGPGTRLTVL.

CDR3 bases: TGTGCCAGCAGTCGTGTTGGACAGACCTATGGCTACACCTTC. Translating gives CASSRVGQTYGYTF. The chain combines TRBV5-6 with TRBJ1-2; D is possibly TRBD1 (6 bases). The ends were cut back, 5 bases at V and 4 bases at J, with 15 bases in the middle. CDR1 and CDR2 (germline): SGHDT, YYEEEE. There are 14 residues in the CDR3.

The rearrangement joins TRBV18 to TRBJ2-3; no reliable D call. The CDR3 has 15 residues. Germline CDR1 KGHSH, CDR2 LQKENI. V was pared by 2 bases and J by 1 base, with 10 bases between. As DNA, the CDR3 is TGTGCCAGCTCACCAATATCGCAGGGCACAGATACGCAGTATTTT. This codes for CASSPISQGTDTQYF.

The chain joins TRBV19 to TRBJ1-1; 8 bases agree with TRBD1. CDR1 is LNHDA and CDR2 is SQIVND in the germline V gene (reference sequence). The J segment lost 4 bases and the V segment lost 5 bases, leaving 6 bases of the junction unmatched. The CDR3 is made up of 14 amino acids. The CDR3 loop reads CASSSRTGLTEAFF. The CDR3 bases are TGTGCCAGTAGTTCCAGGACAGGGCTCACTGAAGCTTTCTTT.

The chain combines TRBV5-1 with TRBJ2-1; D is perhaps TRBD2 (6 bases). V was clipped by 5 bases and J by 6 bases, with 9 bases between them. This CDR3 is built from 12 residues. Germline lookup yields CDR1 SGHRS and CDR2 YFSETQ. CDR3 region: CASSRDSNEQFF. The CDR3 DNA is TGCGCCAGCAGTAGGGACTCCAATGAGCAGTTCTTC.

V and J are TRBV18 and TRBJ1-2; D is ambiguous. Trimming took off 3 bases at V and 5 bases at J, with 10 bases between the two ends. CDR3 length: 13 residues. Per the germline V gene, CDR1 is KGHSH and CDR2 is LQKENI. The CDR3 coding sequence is TGTGCCAGCTCACCCGACGGGGAGTATGGCTACACCTTC. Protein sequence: CASSPDGEYGYTF.

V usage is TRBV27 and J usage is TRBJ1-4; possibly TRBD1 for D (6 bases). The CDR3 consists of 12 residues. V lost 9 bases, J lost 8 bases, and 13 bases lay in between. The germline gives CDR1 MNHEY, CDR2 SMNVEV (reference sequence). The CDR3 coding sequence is TGTGCCAGTCGAAGGGGACAAGAAAAACTGTTTTTT. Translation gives CASRRGQEKLFF.

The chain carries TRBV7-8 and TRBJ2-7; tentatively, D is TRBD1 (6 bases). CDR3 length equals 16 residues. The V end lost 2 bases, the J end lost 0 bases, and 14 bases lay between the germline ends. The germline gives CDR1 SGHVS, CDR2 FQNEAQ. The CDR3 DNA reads TGTGCCAGCAGCTTAAACCCGGACAGCATCTCCTACGAGCAGTACTTC. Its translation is CASSLNPDSISYEQYF.

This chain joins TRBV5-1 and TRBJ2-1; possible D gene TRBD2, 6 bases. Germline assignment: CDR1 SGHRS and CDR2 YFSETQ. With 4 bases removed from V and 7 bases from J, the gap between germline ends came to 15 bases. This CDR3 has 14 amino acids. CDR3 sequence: CASSLRDLGNEQFF. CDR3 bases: TGCGCCAGCAGCCTAAGGGACTTAGGGAATGAGCAGTTCTTC. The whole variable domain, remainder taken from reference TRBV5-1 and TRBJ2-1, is KAGVTQTPRYLIKTRGQQVTLSCSPISGHRSVSWYQQTPGQGLQFLFEYFSETQRNKGNFPGRFSGRQFSNSRSEMNVSTLELGDSALYLCASSLRDLGNEQFFGPGTRLTVL.